This T cell receptor beta chain was found in a study of T cells in Graves' hyperthyroidism and ophthalmopathy. RNA transcripts were the template for amplifying TCR beta CDR3 regions. A first-round RT-PCR of the TCR CDR3 used the HTBI primer set. TCRdb analysed the multiplex PCR reads with MiXCR anew, one entry per CDR3 protein. This table holds fewer than 400,000 distinct CDR3 sequences, just under 25% found once. The TCR originated in a middle-aged man with Graves' hyperthyroidism. The sample taken for sequencing was blood.

The CDR3 DNA reads TGTGCCAGCAGCCAATCGACTAGCGGGAGTGTGGCCTACGAGCAGTACTTC. Amino acid sequence: CASSQSTSGSVAYEQYF. The chain employs TRBV4-2 and TRBJ2-7, with 12 positions matching TRBD2. The CDR3 runs 17 residues. V shed 2 bases, J shed 2 bases, and the junction held 7 bases outside the gene matches. Per germline, CDR1 LGHNA and CDR2 YNFKEQ.